This TCR beta chain was found in a study of blood T cell dynamics during melanoma immunotherapy. The wider study: First-line therapy was either pembrolizumab or nivolumab with ipilimumab for metastatic melanoma.

A fixed DNA input of 300 to 350 ng was used per bulk PBMC sample. Clones were read by immunoSEQ multiplex PCR, and TCRdb kept only the in-frame ones, dropping some. This sample has some 15,000 clones, with 90% to 95% found just once. The time point is: week 3, after first cycle of checkpoint inhibitor. V lost 4 bases and J lost 4, with 12 bases in between. Germline V lookup: CDR1 MNHEY, CDR2 SMNVEV (reference sequence). The CDR3 extends over 14 amino acids. This clone was counted a single time. The source of this sequence is a human donor with melanoma. The sequences come from blood, collected from a patient treated with checkpoint blockade. The chain couples TRBV27 to TRBJ2-3; D is ambiguous. In DNA form, the CDR3 reads TGTGCCAGCAGTTACTCCACTGCGTCAGATACGCAGTATTTT. It is translated as CASSYSTASDTQYF.